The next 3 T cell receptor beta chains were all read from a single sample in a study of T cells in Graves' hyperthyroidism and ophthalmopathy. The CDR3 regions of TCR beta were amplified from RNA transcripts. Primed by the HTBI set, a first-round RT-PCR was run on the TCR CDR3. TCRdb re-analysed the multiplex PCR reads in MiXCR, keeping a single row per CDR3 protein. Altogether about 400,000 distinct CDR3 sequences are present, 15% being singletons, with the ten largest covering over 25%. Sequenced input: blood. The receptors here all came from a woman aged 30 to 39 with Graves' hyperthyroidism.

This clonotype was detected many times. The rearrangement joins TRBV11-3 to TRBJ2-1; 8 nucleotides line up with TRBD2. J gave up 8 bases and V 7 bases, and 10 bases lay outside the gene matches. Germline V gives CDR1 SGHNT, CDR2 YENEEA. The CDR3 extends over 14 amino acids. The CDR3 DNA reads TGTGCCAGCAACTCGGCGGGAGGAACGGATGAGCAGTTCTTC. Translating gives CASNSAGGTDEQFF.

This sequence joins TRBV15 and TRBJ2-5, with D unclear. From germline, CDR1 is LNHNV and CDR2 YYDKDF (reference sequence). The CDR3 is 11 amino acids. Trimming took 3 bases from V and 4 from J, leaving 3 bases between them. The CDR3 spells CATSSRETQYF. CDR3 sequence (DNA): TGTGCCACCAGCAGCCGAGAGACCCAGTACTTC.

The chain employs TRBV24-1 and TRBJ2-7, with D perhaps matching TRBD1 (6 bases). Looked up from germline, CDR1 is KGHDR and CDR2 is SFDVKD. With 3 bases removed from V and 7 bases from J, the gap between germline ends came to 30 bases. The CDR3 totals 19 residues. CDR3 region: CATSDGLPMTGSSYNEQYF. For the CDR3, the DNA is TGTGCCACCAGTGATGGACTCCCTATGACAGGTTCCTCCTACAATGAGCAGTACTTC.